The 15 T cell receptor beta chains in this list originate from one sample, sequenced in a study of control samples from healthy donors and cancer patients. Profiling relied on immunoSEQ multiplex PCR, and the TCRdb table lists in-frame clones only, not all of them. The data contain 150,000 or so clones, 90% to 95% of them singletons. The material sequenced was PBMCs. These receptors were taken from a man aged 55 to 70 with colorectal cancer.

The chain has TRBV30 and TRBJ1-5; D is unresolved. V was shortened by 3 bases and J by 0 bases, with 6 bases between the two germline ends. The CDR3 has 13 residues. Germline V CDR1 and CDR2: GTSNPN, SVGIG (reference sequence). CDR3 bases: TGTGCCTGGAGCCCGGATAGCAATCAGCCCCAGCATTTT. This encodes CAWSPDSNQPQHF.

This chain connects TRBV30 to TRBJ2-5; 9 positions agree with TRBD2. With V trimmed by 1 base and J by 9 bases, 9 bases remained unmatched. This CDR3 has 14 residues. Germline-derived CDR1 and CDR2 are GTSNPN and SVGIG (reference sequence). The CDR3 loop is CAWSASGGSGAQYF. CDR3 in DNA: TGTGCCTGGAGTGCAAGCGGGGGGTCCGGGGCCCAGTACTTC.

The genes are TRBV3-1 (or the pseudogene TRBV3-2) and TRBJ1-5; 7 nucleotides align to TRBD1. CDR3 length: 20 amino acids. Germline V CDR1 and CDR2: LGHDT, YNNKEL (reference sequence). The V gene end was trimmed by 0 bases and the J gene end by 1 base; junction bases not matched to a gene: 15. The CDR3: CASSQERQGPRGGSNQPQHF. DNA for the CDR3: TGTGCCAGCAGCCAAGAGCGACAGGGCCCGCGAGGAGGGAGCAATCAGCCCCAGCATTTT.

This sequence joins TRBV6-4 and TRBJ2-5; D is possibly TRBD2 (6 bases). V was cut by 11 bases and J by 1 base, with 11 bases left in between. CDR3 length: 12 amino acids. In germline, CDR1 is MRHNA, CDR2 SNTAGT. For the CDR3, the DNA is TGTGCCCTTCGGACTACCCAAGAGACCCAGTACTTC. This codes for CALRTTQETQYF.

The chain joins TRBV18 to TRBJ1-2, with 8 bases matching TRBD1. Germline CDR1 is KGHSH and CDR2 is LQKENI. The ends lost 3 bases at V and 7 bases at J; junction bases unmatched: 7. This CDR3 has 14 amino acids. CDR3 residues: CASSPQGASGGYTF. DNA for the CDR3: TGTGCCAGCTCACCGCAGGGGGCCTCGGGTGGCTACACCTTC.

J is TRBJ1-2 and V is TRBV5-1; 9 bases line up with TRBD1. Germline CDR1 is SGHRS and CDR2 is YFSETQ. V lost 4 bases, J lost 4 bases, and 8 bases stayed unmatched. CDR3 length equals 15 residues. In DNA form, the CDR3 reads TGCGCCAGCAGCGGGGGACAGGGCCTCTTCTATGGCTACACCTTC. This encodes CASSGGQGLFYGYTF. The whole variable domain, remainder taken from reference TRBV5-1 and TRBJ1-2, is KAGVTQTPRYLIKTRGQQVTLSCSPISGHRSVSWYQQTPGQGLQFLFEYFSETQRNKGNFPGRFSGRQFSNSRSEMNVSTLELGDSALYLCASSGGQGLFYGYTFGSGTRLTVV.

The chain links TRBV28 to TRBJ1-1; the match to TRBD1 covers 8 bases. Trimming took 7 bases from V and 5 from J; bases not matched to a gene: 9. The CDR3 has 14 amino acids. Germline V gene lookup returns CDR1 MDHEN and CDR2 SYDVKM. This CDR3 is CASTFGTGDTEAFF. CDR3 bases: TGTGCCAGCACCTTCGGGACAGGTGATACTGAAGCTTTCTTT.

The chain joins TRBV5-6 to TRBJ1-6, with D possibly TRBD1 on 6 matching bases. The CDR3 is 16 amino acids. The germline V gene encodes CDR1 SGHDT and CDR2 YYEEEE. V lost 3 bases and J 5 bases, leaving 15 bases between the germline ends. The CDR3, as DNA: TGTGCCAGCAGCTCATCGAGGGCAGGGGATAATTCACCCCTCCACTTT. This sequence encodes CASSSSRAGDNSPLHF.

CDR3 amino acids: CATRNRGGGETQYF. CDR3 coding DNA: TGTGCCACCAGGAATCGGGGCGGGGGAGAGACCCAGTACTTC. The chain is built from TRBV15 and TRBJ2-5; 7 positions match TRBD2. CDR1 LNHNV and CDR2 YYDKDF come from the germline V gene (reference sequence). The V segment lost 6 bases and the J segment 4 bases; nucleotides outside the gene matches: 8. The CDR3 is made up of 14 amino acids.

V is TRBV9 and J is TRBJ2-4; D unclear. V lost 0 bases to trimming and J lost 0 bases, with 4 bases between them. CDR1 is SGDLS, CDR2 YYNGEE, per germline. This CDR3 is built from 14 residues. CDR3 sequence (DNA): TGTGCCAGCAGCGTAGGACTAGCCAAAAACATTCAGTACTTC. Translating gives CASSVGLAKNIQYF.

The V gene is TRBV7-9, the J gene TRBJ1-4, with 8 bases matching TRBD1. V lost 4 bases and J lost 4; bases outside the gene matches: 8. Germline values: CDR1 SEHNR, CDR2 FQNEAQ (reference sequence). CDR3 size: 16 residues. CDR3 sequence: CASSSLGQGSNEKLFF. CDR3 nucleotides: TGTGCCAGCAGCTCTCTCGGACAGGGAAGTAATGAAAAACTGTTTTTT.

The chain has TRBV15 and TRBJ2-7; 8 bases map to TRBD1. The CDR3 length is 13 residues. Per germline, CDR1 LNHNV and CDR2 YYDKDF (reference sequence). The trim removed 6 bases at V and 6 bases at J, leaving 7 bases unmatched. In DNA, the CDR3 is TGTGCCACCAGAATAACAGGGGGAGGCGAGCAGTACTTC. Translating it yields CATRITGGGEQYF.

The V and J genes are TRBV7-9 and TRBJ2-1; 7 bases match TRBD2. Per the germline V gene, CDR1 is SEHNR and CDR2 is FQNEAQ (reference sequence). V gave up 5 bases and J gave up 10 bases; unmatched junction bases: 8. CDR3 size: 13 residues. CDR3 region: CASSLERGDEQFF. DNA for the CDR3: TGTGCCAGCAGCCTAGAACGGGGGGACGAGCAGTTCTTC.

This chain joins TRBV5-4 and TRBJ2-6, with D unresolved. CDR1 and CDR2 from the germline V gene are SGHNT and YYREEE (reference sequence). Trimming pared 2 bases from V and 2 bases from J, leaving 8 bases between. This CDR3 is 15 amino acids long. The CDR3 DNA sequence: TGTGCCAGCAGCTTAGAAGGTACTGGGGCCAACGTCCTGACTTTC. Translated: CASSLEGTGANVLTF.

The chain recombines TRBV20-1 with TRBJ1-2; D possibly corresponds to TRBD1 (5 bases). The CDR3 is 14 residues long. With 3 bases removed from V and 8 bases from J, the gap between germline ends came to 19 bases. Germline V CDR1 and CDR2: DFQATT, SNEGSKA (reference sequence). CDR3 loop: CSASPGPSGRGYTF. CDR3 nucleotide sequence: TGCAGTGCTAGTCCGGGGCCTAGCGGGAGGGGCTACACCTTC.